This entry describes one TCR beta chain. In the source study's methods: For nucleated cells, counts were estimated from reference gene primer amplification. Libraries were prepared by immunoSEQ multiplex PCR; TCRdb keeps only in-frame clonotypes and omits some of them. V and J calls and clone size are as listed in that table; D and trimming were resolved from the DNA. The sample contains roughly 350,000 clones, about 90% of which appear only once. Germline CDR1 is MNHEY and CDR2 is SMNVEV (reference sequence). The J segment lost 7 bases and the V segment lost 4 bases, leaving 10 bases of the junction unmatched. This CDR3 is 15 amino acids long. These data belong to a study of blood T cell repertoires in COVID-19.

This sequence joins TRBV27 and TRBJ1-2; 9 nucleotides agree with TRBD1. The sequenced material came from peripheral blood. This receptor was obtained from a woman aged 45-65 years with COVID-19, enrolled during active disease. CDR3 sequence (DNA): TGTGCCAGCAGTTCTCAACCGGGACAGGGCAGTGGCTACACCTTC. Translating gives CASSSQPGQGSGYTF.